This is a list of T cell receptor beta chains from one sample in a study of blood T cell repertoires in COVID-19. Sequencing was performed with immunoSEQ multiplex PCR; in TCRdb, only in-frame clones are kept and a portion is missing. The profile shows about 200,000 clones, around 90% of them singletons. Sequenced sample: peripheral blood. The receptors come from a man between 35 and 55 years old with acute or convalescent COVID-19. CDR3s include the opening cysteine and the closing phenylalanine or tryptophan. D genes are given only for firm matches. Size is omitted from some rows. Given values are once, few, many or a class for expanded clones.

cdr3_nt: TGTGCCAGCAGCCGCGACCGGGGGTCTTACTATGGCTACACCTTC
cdr3_aa: CASSRDRGSYYGYTF
j_call: TRBJ1-2
v_call: TRBV4-2
clone_size: .
d_call: .

cdr3_nt: TGTGCCAGCAGCATATACACCGGGGAGCTGTTTTTT
cdr3_aa: CASSIYTGELFF
j_call: TRBJ2-2
v_call: TRBV9
clone_size: .
d_call: .

cdr3_nt: TGTGCCAGTAGCACCGGGACAGAGCCTTACTATGGCTACACCTTC
cdr3_aa: CASSTGTEPYYGYTF
j_call: TRBJ1-2
v_call: TRBV19
clone_size: .
d_call: TRBD1

cdr3_nt: TGTGCCAGCAGTTTAGGCGGGGTACCCAACACTGAAGCTTTCTTT
cdr3_aa: CASSLGGVPNTEAFF
j_call: TRBJ1-1
v_call: TRBV28
clone_size: .
d_call: .

cdr3_nt: TGTGCCAGTAGTATAGTCAGATCTAGCAATCAGCCCCAGCATTTT
cdr3_aa: CASSIVRSSNQPQHF
j_call: TRBJ1-5
v_call: TRBV19
clone_size: .
d_call: .

cdr3_nt: TGTGCCAGCAGCCCCGGGACAGGGGGAGATGAAAAACTGTTTTTT
cdr3_aa: CASSPGTGGDEKLFF
j_call: TRBJ1-4
v_call: TRBV6-5
clone_size: .
d_call: TRBD1

cdr3_nt: TGTGCCAGCAGCAAAGCGGGGGGCCTTCTAGCCAAAAACATTCAGTACTTC
cdr3_aa: CASSKAGGLLAKNIQYF
j_call: TRBJ2-4
v_call: TRBV9
clone_size: .
d_call: TRBD2

cdr3_nt: TGTGCCAGCAGCCAAGATACGGGGGGGGCCTCCAATGAGCAGTTCTTC
cdr3_aa: CASSQDTGGASNEQFF
j_call: TRBJ2-1
v_call: TRBV4-2
clone_size: few
d_call: TRBD2

cdr3_nt: TGTGCCAGCAGCCTAACCGATTTCGAGGGCGCGAACACCGGGGAGCTGTTTTTT
cdr3_aa: CASSLTDFEGANTGELFF
j_call: TRBJ2-2
v_call: TRBV6-4
clone_size: .
d_call: .

cdr3_nt: TGTGCGGCTAATAGGGGGAAAGGGTACGAGCAGTACTTC
cdr3_aa: CAANRGKGYEQYF
j_call: TRBJ2-7
v_call: TRBV28
clone_size: .
d_call: .

cdr3_nt: TGTGCCAGTAGTATTCTCCCGGGACAGGGTATAGAGACCCAGTACTTC
cdr3_aa: CASSILPGQGIETQYF
j_call: TRBJ2-5
v_call: TRBV19
clone_size: .
d_call: TRBD1

cdr3_nt: TGTGCCAGCAGCTTCCACGGACAGGGGGTTTGGTATGGCTACACCTTC
cdr3_aa: CASSFHGQGVWYGYTF
j_call: TRBJ1-2
v_call: TRBV7-9
clone_size: .
d_call: TRBD1

cdr3_nt: TGTGCCAGCAGTTTACCGCGGACAGGGCAAGGAAACACCATATATTTT
cdr3_aa: CASSLPRTGQGNTIYF
j_call: TRBJ1-3
v_call: TRBV27
clone_size: once
d_call: TRBD1

cdr3_nt: TGCAGCGTTGGGGGCTCCTCAGCCTACGAGCAGTACTTC
cdr3_aa: CSVGGSSAYEQYF
j_call: TRBJ2-7
v_call: TRBV29-1
clone_size: .
d_call: .

cdr3_nt: TGTGCCAGCAGCGTCGGCGGAACTGAAGCTTTCTTT
cdr3_aa: CASSVGGTEAFF
j_call: TRBJ1-1
v_call: TRBV9
clone_size: .
d_call: .

cdr3_nt: TGTGCCAGCAGCCCCCCTCGGGAGCGGCGGGGAGATACGCAGTATTTT
cdr3_aa: CASSPPRERRGDTQYF
j_call: TRBJ2-3
v_call: TRBV7-3
clone_size: once
d_call: .

cdr3_nt: TGTGCCAGCTCACCACCCCGGGTACCCAGCGAGCAGTACTTC
cdr3_aa: CASSPPRVPSEQYF
j_call: TRBJ2-7
v_call: TRBV18
clone_size: few
d_call: .

cdr3_nt: TGCGCCAGCAGCTTGGGGACTAGCGGGGGGGCGAACAATGAGCAGTTCTTC
cdr3_aa: CASSLGTSGGANNEQFF
j_call: TRBJ2-1
v_call: TRBV5-1
clone_size: .
d_call: TRBD2

cdr3_nt: TGTGCCAGCAGTGGGACAGGGGGAAACTATGGCTACACCTTC
cdr3_aa: CASSGTGGNYGYTF
j_call: TRBJ1-2
v_call: TRBV2
clone_size: .
d_call: TRBD1

cdr3_nt: TGTGCCAGCAGTCTGGACAGCCTAATCAATGAGCAGTTCTTC
cdr3_aa: CASSLDSLINEQFF
j_call: TRBJ2-1
v_call: TRBV6-5
clone_size: .
d_call: .

cdr3_nt: TGTGCCAGCAGCTCTAGCGGGGGGGCGAACACCGGGGAGCTGTTTTTT
cdr3_aa: CASSSSGGANTGELFF
j_call: TRBJ2-2
v_call: TRBV7-3
clone_size: .
d_call: TRBD2

cdr3_nt: TGTGCCAGCAGACGGGGGGTTTCACCCCTCCACTTT
cdr3_aa: CASRRGVSPLHF
j_call: TRBJ1-6
v_call: TRBV6-5
clone_size: .
d_call: .

cdr3_nt: TGTGCCAGCAGTTATGGACTAGCGGGGCCTGAGCAGTTCTTC
cdr3_aa: CASSYGLAGPEQFF
j_call: TRBJ2-1
v_call: TRBV6-2/TRBV6-3
clone_size: .
d_call: TRBD2

cdr3_nt: TGTGCCAGCAGCCCCTGGGGGCGGATCCTGGGATCTAGCACAGATACGCAGTATTTT
cdr3_aa: CASSPWGRILGSSTDTQYF
j_call: TRBJ2-3
v_call: TRBV5-6
clone_size: few
d_call: .

cdr3_nt: TGTGCCAGCAGCCCCGGGACTAGACAAGAGACCCAGTACTTC
cdr3_aa: CASSPGTRQETQYF
j_call: TRBJ2-5
v_call: TRBV6-5
clone_size: .
d_call: TRBD2

cdr3_nt: TGTGCCAGCAGCCCGAGGGGACAGGCACGGACTAATGAAAAACTGTTTTTT
cdr3_aa: CASSPRGQARTNEKLFF
j_call: TRBJ1-4
v_call: TRBV9
clone_size: .
d_call: TRBD1

cdr3_nt: TGTGCCAGCAGCCTAGCCTGGGTTCGTGGCTACACCTTC
cdr3_aa: CASSLAWVRGYTF
j_call: TRBJ1-2
v_call: TRBV28
clone_size: .
d_call: .

cdr3_nt: TGTGCCAGCAGCTCTCGACAGGCTTGGAATGAAAAACTGTTTTTT
cdr3_aa: CASSSRQAWNEKLFF
j_call: TRBJ1-4
v_call: TRBV7-8
clone_size: .
d_call: .

cdr3_nt: TGTGCCACCAGTGAAGGGGACAGGTCCACCTACGAGCAGTACTTC
cdr3_aa: CATSEGDRSTYEQYF
j_call: TRBJ2-7
v_call: TRBV24-1
clone_size: .
d_call: TRBD1

cdr3_nt: TGTGCCAGCAGGGGGGACAGCTACGAGCAGTACTTC
cdr3_aa: CASRGDSYEQYF
j_call: TRBJ2-7
v_call: TRBV5-4
clone_size: few
d_call: TRBD1

cdr3_nt: TGTGCCTGGAGTAAGGGCGGGGGACCCGATACGCAGTATTTT
cdr3_aa: CAWSKGGGPDTQYF
j_call: TRBJ2-3
v_call: TRBV30
clone_size: .
d_call: TRBD2

cdr3_nt: TGTGCTAGTGGTTTGGGGACTAGCGGGGCTAGCACAGATACGCAGTATTTT
cdr3_aa: CASGLGTSGASTDTQYF
j_call: TRBJ2-3
v_call: TRBV12-5
clone_size: .
d_call: TRBD2

cdr3_nt: TGTGCCTGGAGTTCCGGACAGGGTTGGACGGCAACTAATGAAAAACTGTTTTTT
cdr3_aa: CAWSSGQGWTATNEKLFF
j_call: TRBJ1-4
v_call: TRBV30
clone_size: .
d_call: TRBD1

cdr3_nt: TGTGCCAGCAGTTACTCAGCGACTAGAAGCTACGAACAGTACTTC
cdr3_aa: CASSYSATRSYEQYF
j_call: TRBJ2-7
v_call: TRBV6-5
clone_size: .
d_call: .

cdr3_nt: TGTGCCAGCAGCACACCTGACAGGGGTGGCAATCAGCCCCAGCATTTT
cdr3_aa: CASSTPDRGGNQPQHF
j_call: TRBJ1-5
v_call: TRBV5-8
clone_size: .
d_call: TRBD1

cdr3_nt: TGTGCCAGCAGTGACTACTACGAGCAGTACTTC
cdr3_aa: CASSDYYEQYF
j_call: TRBJ2-7
v_call: TRBV2
clone_size: .
d_call: .

cdr3_nt: TGTGCCAGCAGCGTAGGCGGGGCGCGAGGTGATCAGCCCCAGCATTTT
cdr3_aa: CASSVGGARGDQPQHF
j_call: TRBJ1-5
v_call: TRBV9
clone_size: .
d_call: .

cdr3_nt: TGTGCCAGCAGCTTAGTAGTAAGGGGTGCCCACTCTGGGGCCAACGTCCTGACTTTC
cdr3_aa: CASSLVVRGAHSGANVLTF
j_call: TRBJ2-6
v_call: TRBV7-2
clone_size: .
d_call: .

cdr3_nt: TGTGCCAGCAGTTACGCAGGGGTTGTGACTGAAGCTTTCTTT
cdr3_aa: CASSYAGVVTEAFF
j_call: TRBJ1-1
v_call: TRBV6-2/TRBV6-3
clone_size: .
d_call: .

cdr3_nt: TGTGCCAGCAGCCTCTTAGGGGGGACAGGATCGTTCGAGCAGTACTTC
cdr3_aa: CASSLLGGTGSFEQYF
j_call: TRBJ2-7
v_call: TRBV14
clone_size: .
d_call: TRBD1

cdr3_nt: TGCGCCAGCAGCTTGACGAAGCGTGAAAAACTGTTTTTT
cdr3_aa: CASSLTKREKLFF
j_call: TRBJ1-4
v_call: TRBV5-1
clone_size: .
d_call: .

cdr3_nt: TGTGCCATCAGTGGACAGGGGGTGGGCGGAAACACCATATATTTT
cdr3_aa: CAISGQGVGGNTIYF
j_call: TRBJ1-3
v_call: TRBV10-3
clone_size: .
d_call: TRBD1

cdr3_nt: TGTGCCAGCAGTTACACCAGGTTGAACACCGGGGAGCTGTTTTTT
cdr3_aa: CASSYTRLNTGELFF
j_call: TRBJ2-2
v_call: TRBV6-2/TRBV6-3
clone_size: .
d_call: .

cdr3_nt: TGTGCCAGCAGCCGCCAGGGGGAATACTATGGCTACACCTTC
cdr3_aa: CASSRQGEYYGYTF
j_call: TRBJ1-2
v_call: TRBV6-2/TRBV6-3
clone_size: .
d_call: TRBD1

cdr3_nt: TGCGCCAGCAGCTTGGATTCGGGTTGGAATGAGCAGTTCTTC
cdr3_aa: CASSLDSGWNEQFF
j_call: TRBJ2-1
v_call: TRBV5-1
clone_size: .
d_call: .

cdr3_nt: TGTGCCAGCAGCCAGGGGGGTTGGTACGAGCAGTACTTC
cdr3_aa: CASSQGGWYEQYF
j_call: TRBJ2-7
v_call: TRBV6-5
clone_size: once
d_call: .

cdr3_nt: TGTGCCAGCAGCCCGATGACAGGGCGCCTCCAAGAGACCCAGTACTTC
cdr3_aa: CASSPMTGRLQETQYF
j_call: TRBJ2-5
v_call: TRBV5-4
clone_size: .
d_call: TRBD1